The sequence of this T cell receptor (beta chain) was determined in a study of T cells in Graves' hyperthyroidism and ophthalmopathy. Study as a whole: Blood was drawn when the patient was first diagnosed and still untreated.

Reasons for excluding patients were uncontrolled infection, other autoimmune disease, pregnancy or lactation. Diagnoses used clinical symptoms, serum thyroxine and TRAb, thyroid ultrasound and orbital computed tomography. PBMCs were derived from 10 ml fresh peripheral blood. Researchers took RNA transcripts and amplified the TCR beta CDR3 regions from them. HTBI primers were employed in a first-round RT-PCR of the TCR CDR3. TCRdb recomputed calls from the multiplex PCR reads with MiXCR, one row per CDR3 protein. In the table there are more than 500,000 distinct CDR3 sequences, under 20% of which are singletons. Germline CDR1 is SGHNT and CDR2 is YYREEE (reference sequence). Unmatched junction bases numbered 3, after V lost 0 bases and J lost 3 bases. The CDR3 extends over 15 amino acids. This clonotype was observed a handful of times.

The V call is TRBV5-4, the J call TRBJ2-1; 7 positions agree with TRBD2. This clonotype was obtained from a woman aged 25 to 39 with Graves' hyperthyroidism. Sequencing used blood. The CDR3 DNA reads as TGTGCCAGCAGCTTGGCGACGGGAGGCTACAATGAGCAGTTCTTC. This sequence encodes CASSLATGGYNEQFF.